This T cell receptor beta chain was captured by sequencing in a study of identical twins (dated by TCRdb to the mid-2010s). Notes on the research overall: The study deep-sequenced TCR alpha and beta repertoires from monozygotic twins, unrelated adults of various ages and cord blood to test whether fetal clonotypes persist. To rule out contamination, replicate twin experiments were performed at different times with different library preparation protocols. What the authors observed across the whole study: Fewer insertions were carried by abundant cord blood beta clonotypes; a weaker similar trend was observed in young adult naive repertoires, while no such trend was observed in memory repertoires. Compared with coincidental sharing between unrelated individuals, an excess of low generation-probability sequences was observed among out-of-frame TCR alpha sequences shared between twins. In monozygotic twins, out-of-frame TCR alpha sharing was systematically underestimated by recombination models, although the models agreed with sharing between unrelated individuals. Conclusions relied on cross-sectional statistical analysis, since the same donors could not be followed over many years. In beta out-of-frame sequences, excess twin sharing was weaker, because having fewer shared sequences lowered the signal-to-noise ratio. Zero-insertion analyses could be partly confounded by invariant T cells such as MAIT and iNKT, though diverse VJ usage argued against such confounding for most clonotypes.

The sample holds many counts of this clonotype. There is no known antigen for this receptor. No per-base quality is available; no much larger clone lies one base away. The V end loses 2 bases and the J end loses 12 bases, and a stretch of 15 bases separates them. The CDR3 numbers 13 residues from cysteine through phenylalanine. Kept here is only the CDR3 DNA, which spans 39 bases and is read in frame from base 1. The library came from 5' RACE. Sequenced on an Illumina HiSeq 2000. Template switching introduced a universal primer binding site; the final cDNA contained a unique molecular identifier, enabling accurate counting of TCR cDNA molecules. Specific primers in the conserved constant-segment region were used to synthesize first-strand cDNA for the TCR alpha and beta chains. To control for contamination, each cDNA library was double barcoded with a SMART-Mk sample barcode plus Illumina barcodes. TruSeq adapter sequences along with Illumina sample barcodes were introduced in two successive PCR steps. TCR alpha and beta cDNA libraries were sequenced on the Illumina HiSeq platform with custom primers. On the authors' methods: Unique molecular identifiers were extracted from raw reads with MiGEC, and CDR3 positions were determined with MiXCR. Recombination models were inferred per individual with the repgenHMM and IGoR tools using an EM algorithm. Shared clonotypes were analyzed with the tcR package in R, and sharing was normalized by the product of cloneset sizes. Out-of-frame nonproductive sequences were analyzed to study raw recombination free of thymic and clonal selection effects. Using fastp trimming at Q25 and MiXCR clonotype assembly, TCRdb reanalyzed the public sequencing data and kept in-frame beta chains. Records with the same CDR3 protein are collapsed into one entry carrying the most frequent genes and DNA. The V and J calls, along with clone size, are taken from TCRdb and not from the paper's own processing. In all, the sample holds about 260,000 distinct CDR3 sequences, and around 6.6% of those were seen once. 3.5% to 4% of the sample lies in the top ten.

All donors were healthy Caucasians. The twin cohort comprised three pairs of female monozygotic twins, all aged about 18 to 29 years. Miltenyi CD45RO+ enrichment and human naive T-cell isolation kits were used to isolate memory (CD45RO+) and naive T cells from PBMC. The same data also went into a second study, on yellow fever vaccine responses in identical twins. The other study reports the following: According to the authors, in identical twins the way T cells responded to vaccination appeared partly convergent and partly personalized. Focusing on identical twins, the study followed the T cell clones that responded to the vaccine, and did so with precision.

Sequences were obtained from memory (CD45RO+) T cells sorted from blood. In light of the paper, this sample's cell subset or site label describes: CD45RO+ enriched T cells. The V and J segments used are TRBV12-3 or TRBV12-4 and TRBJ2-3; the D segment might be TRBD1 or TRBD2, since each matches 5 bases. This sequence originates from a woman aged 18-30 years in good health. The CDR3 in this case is CASSLTRDGDQYF. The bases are TGTGCCAGCAGTTTAACTAGGGACGGCGACCAGTATTTT.